These T cell receptor beta chains were read from a single sample in a study of shared clonotypes between healthy human individuals. Using immunoSEQ multiplex PCR, the repertoire was profiled, and TCRdb retains in-frame clones only, with some absent. This table has roughly 2 million clones, approximately 94% appearing once. What was sequenced was naive CD4+ T cells sorted from blood. The receptors were gathered from a man aged 18 to 29 in good health. CDR3s include the opening cysteine and the closing phenylalanine or tryptophan. The D gene is left open where the match is weak. Size values are once, few and many counts, or a class for expanded clones, and some rows have none.

abundance: .; d_gene: .; j_gene: TRBJ2-5; v_gene: TRBV10-3; CDR3nt: TGTGCCATCAGCGACGCGGGCCCCCTCAGGGAGACCCAGTACTTC; CDR3aa: CAISDAGPLRETQYF
abundance: .; d_gene: .; j_gene: TRBJ2-5; v_gene: TRBV5-1; CDR3nt: TGCGCCAGCAGCTTGGCCGGGAATCGGGAGACCCAGTACTTC; CDR3aa: CASSLAGNRETQYF
abundance: .; d_gene: .; j_gene: TRBJ2-7; v_gene: TRBV6-5; CDR3nt: TGTGCCAGCAGTTACCCGCTTTCACAGGGTTCCTACGAGCAGTACTTC; CDR3aa: CASSYPLSQGSYEQYF
abundance: .; d_gene: .; j_gene: TRBJ1-1; v_gene: TRBV21-1; CDR3nt: TGTGCCAGCAGCAAAGAGAACAGGGTGGGGCCGAACACTGAAGCTTTCTTT; CDR3aa: CASSKENRVGPNTEAFF
abundance: .; d_gene: .; j_gene: TRBJ2-1; v_gene: TRBV10-3; CDR3nt: TGTGCCATCAGTGCTACCAACGATGAGCAGTTCTTC; CDR3aa: CAISATNDEQFF
abundance: .; d_gene: .; j_gene: TRBJ1-1; v_gene: TRBV5-1; CDR3nt: TGCGCCAGCAGCCCTGACAGTCCAAGGACTGAAGCTTTCTTT; CDR3aa: CASSPDSPRTEAFF
abundance: .; d_gene: TRBD1; j_gene: TRBJ1-1; v_gene: TRBV7-2; CDR3nt: TGTGCCAGCAGCCCTAGGGCAGGGGTAGTAGGGGGCATGAACACTGAAGCTTTCTTT; CDR3aa: CASSPRAGVVGGMNTEAFF
abundance: .; d_gene: .; j_gene: TRBJ2-3; v_gene: TRBV6-1; CDR3nt: TGTGCCAGCAGTGAGGGTGTTGTGGCAGATACGCAGTATTTT; CDR3aa: CASSEGVVADTQYF
abundance: .; d_gene: TRBD1; j_gene: TRBJ2-5; v_gene: TRBV28; CDR3nt: TGTGCCAGCAGCGACAGGGTGCAAGAGACCCAGTACTTC; CDR3aa: CASSDRVQETQYF
abundance: .; d_gene: TRBD1; j_gene: TRBJ2-7; v_gene: TRBV6-5; CDR3nt: TGTGCCAGCAGTTACGAGGCAGGGGGCTCCTACGAGCAGTACTTC; CDR3aa: CASSYEAGGSYEQYF
abundance: .; d_gene: .; j_gene: TRBJ1-1; v_gene: TRBV15; CDR3nt: TGTGCCACCAGCAGTTCCTGGGTGGGTACTGAAGCTTTCTTT; CDR3aa: CATSSSWVGTEAFF
abundance: .; d_gene: .; j_gene: TRBJ2-3; v_gene: TRBV6-5; CDR3nt: TGTGCCAGCAGAAGACAGGGCACAGATACGCAGTATTTT; CDR3aa: CASRRQGTDTQYF
abundance: .; d_gene: .; j_gene: TRBJ1-2; v_gene: TRBV2; CDR3nt: TGTGCCAGCAGTGAAACTTCCACCCTGCCGTATGGCTACACCTTC; CDR3aa: CASSETSTLPYGYTF
abundance: once; d_gene: .; j_gene: TRBJ2-6; v_gene: TRBV9; CDR3nt: TGTGCCAGCGGACCTAGCTTGGCCAACGTCCTGACTTTC; CDR3aa: CASGPSLANVLTF
abundance: .; d_gene: .; j_gene: TRBJ2-1; v_gene: TRBV6-6; CDR3nt: TGTGCCAGCTCAGTCAGTACTGATGAGCAGTTCTTC; CDR3aa: CASSVSTDEQFF
abundance: once; d_gene: .; j_gene: TRBJ1-1; v_gene: TRBV18; CDR3nt: TGTGCCAGCTCAATAAAGGGAAACACTGAAGCTTTCTTT; CDR3aa: CASSIKGNTEAFF
abundance: .; d_gene: .; j_gene: TRBJ2-5; v_gene: TRBV10-3; CDR3nt: TGTGCCATCAGTGACGGCCCAGCGGTCGGGACCCAGTACTTC; CDR3aa: CAISDGPAVGTQYF
abundance: few; d_gene: .; j_gene: TRBJ1-6; v_gene: TRBV7-9; CDR3nt: TGTGCCAGCAGCTTAGCGAACAGCTATAATTCACCCCTCCACTTT; CDR3aa: CASSLANSYNSPLHF
abundance: .; d_gene: .; j_gene: TRBJ2-7; v_gene: TRBV6-1; CDR3nt: TGTGCCAGCAGTGAAGGGACTTGGAGCTACGAGCAGTACTTC; CDR3aa: CASSEGTWSYEQYF
abundance: .; d_gene: .; j_gene: TRBJ1-1; v_gene: TRBV6-1; CDR3nt: TGTGCCAGCAGGCAGGAGCTAAACACTGAAGCTTTCTTT; CDR3aa: CASRQELNTEAFF
abundance: .; d_gene: TRBD1; j_gene: TRBJ2-7; v_gene: TRBV5-5; CDR3nt: TGTGCCAGCAGCTTGGACAGGGGTGTCAACGAGCAGTACTTC; CDR3aa: CASSLDRGVNEQYF
abundance: .; d_gene: .; j_gene: TRBJ2-5; v_gene: TRBV20-1; CDR3nt: TGCAGTGCCCAGAGCCTAGAGACCCAGTACTTC; CDR3aa: CSAQSLETQYF